The 17 T cell receptor beta chains listed next were all sequenced from one sample in a study of T-cell memory formation after mild COVID-19. One entry per CDR3 protein results from TCRdb running MiXCR on the 5' RACE reads. This sample has around 430,000 distinct CDR3 sequences; about 15% occur once, and the top ten carry about 22%. The sequencing sample was made of PBMCs or a T cell subset sorted from them (not recorded which). These receptors all stem from a man between 18 and 29 years old who had mild COVID-19 (a few samples of this study predate the infection). Cell type and time point are not known.

The chain couples TRBV27 to TRBJ2-1, with D tentatively TRBD1 (6 bases). Trimming took 8 bases from V and 10 from J, leaving 18 bases between them. This CDR3 has 13 residues. Germline-derived CDR1 and CDR2 are MNHEY and SMNVEV (reference sequence). DNA for the CDR3: TGTGCCAGCCGCCTTTTGGGGGCAAGAGAGCAGTTCTTC. The encoded protein is CASRLLGAREQFF.

The rearrangement links TRBV20-1 to TRBJ1-1; unclear D gene. V lost 2 bases, J lost 3 bases, and 19 bases lay in between. The CDR3 is 16 residues long. Looked up from germline, CDR1 is DFQATT and CDR2 is SNEGSKA (reference sequence). The CDR3 spells CSARKFPGSEDTEAFF. CDR3 nucleotide sequence: TGCAGTGCTAGAAAGTTCCCCGGTAGCGAGGACACTGAAGCTTTCTTT.

This clonotype was picked up a small number of times. The chain carries TRBV9 and TRBJ2-1; 7 positions agree with TRBD2. CDR3 length: 15 amino acids. Germline CDR1 SGDLS, CDR2 YYNGEE. Trimming took 0 bases from V and 9 from J; bases not matched to a gene: 9. The chain's CDR3 is CASSVGEGGGGEQFF. The CDR3 nucleotides read TGTGCCAGCAGCGTAGGGGAGGGTGGCGGGGGTGAGCAGTTCTTC.

This clonotype was found once. This rearrangement joins TRBV27 to TRBJ2-5, with 10 bases identical to TRBD1. With V trimmed by 4 bases and J by 7 bases, 3 bases remained unmatched. CDR1 MNHEY and CDR2 SMNVEV come from the germline V gene (reference sequence). The CDR3 runs 13 residues. The CDR3 bases are TGTGCCAGCAGTTCGACAGGGGGCTTGACCCAGTACTTC. It yields the protein CASSSTGGLTQYF.

The genes are TRBV7-3 and TRBJ1-5; no clear D gene. The CDR3 sequence is 15 residues long. CDR1 is SGHTA, CDR2 FQGTGA, per germline. Trimming cost V 2 bases and J 0 bases, with 8 bases left between them. CDR3 amino acids: CASSLWANSNQPQHF. DNA of the CDR3: TGTGCCAGCAGCTTATGGGCAAATAGCAATCAGCCCCAGCATTTT.

This chain joins TRBV6-5 and TRBJ1-1; 9 bases line up with TRBD1. The CDR3 totals 15 residues. Germline V gives CDR1 MNHEY, CDR2 SVGAGI. V gave up 2 bases and J gave up 4 bases; unmatched junction bases: 5. The CDR3 DNA is TGTGCCAGCAGTTACAGGACAGGGGCGGGCACTGAAGCTTTCTTT. Translation gives CASSYRTGAGTEAFF.

The chain uses TRBV20-1 and TRBJ2-7, with TRBD1 matching over 8 bases. This CDR3 region has 13 residues. V dropped 7 bases and J dropped 4; count of bases not matched to a gene: 9. CDR1 is DFQATT and CDR2 is SNEGSKA in the germline V gene (reference sequence). CDR3 DNA sequence: TGCAGTGTTAGTGGACAGGGCATTTACGAGCAGTACTTC. The encoded protein is CSVSGQGIYEQYF.

This clonotype has just a few counts. The chain uses TRBV7-3 and TRBJ2-2; tentatively, D is TRBD1 (6 bases). With 4 bases removed from V and 6 bases from J, the gap between germline ends came to 12 bases. Germline lookup yields CDR1 SGHTA and CDR2 FQGTGA. CDR3 length equals 14 residues. CDR3 bases: TGTGCCAGCAGCTCGTCACAGGGAGCCGGGGAGCTGTTTTTT. It encodes CASSSSQGAGELFF.

V and J are TRBV9 and TRBJ2-4, with 7 bases identical to TRBD2. V lost 1 base to trimming and J lost 0 bases; unmatched junction nucleotides: 4. Germline V gene data show CDR1 as SGDLS and CDR2 as YYNGEE. The CDR3 extends over 16 amino acids. CDR3 loop: CASSVTGGRAKNIQYF. The CDR3 DNA is TGTGCCAGCAGCGTAACGGGGGGTCGAGCCAAAAACATTCAGTACTTC.

The CDR3 spells CASSWGGGTSYGYTF. DNA of the CDR3: TGTGCCAGCAGCTGGGGCGGGGGGACAAGCTATGGCTACACCTTC. The chain combines TRBV11-2 with TRBJ1-2; D may be TRBD1 (6 bases). The ends were cut back, 4 bases at V and 4 bases at J, with 16 bases in the middle. The V gene's germline CDR1 is SGHAT and CDR2 FQNNGV. CDR3 size: 15 residues.

The V and J genes are TRBV6-5 and TRBJ2-7, with 8 bases identical to TRBD1. Germline V gene lookup returns CDR1 MNHEY and CDR2 SVGAGI. CDR3 length: 15 residues. V was pared by 2 bases and J by 6 bases, with 9 bases of the junction left unmatched. Written as DNA, the CDR3 is TGTGCCAGCAGTTACAAGGCAGGGGGCCTGGGCGAGCAGTACTTC. This sequence encodes CASSYKAGGLGEQYF.

The chain joins TRBV20-1 to TRBJ1-5; D gene ambiguous. The germline V gene encodes CDR1 DFQATT and CDR2 SNEGSKA (reference sequence). The CDR3 loop spans 14 amino acids. V was shortened by 4 bases and J by 8 bases, with 18 bases between the two germline ends. Written as DNA, the CDR3 is TGCAGTGCTACCATCGGAGGGCCCGAGGAGCCCCAGCATTTT. This translates into CSATIGGPEEPQHF.

In its sample, this clonotype was seen a few times. CDR3 protein: CASSFQVGGELFF. The CDR3, as DNA: TGCGCCAGCAGCTTCCAAGTTGGCGGGGAGCTGTTTTTT. V and J are TRBV5-1 and TRBJ2-2; no definite D call. V shed 2 bases and J shed 7 bases, with 9 bases lying between them. Germline values: CDR1 SGHRS, CDR2 YFSETQ. The CDR3 length is 13 residues.

The J gene is TRBJ2-5, the V gene TRBV19; D is unclear. This CDR3 has 14 amino acids. Germline V lookup: CDR1 LNHDA, CDR2 SQIVND (reference sequence). V shed 2 bases and J shed 1 base, with 8 bases lying between them. The CDR3 here is CASSIRGLQETQYF. DNA for the CDR3: TGTGCCAGTAGTATACGCGGCCTCCAAGAGACCCAGTACTTC.

This clonotype appeared a few times. The gene calls are TRBV12-3 or TRBV12-4 and TRBJ1-5; 8 bases are shared with TRBD1. This CDR3 region has 15 residues. J gave up 6 bases and V 5 bases, and 9 bases lay outside the gene matches. The CDR3 loop is CASSTQGAGSQPQHF. DNA of the CDR3: TGTGCCAGCAGTACTCAGGGGGCGGGTAGTCAGCCCCAGCATTTT.

This clonotype came up many times. The V gene is TRBV6-1, the J gene TRBJ1-5; a weak D match, TRBD1 (5 bases). CDR1 is MNHNS, CDR2 SASEGT, per germline. This CDR3 contains 15 residues. The ends were cut back, 4 bases at V and 6 bases at J, with 16 bases in the middle. In nucleotides, the CDR3 is TGTGCCAGCAGTGCCAATGGGGGTTTAGGTCAGCCCCAGCATTTT. Residues: CASSANGGLGQPQHF.

This clonotype was detected a few times. This sequence joins TRBV21-1 and TRBJ1-1. TRBV21-1 is labeled a pseudogene. The CDR3 has 12 amino acids. Here the CDR3 reads CASSKSEPEAFF. CDR3 nucleotides: TGTGCCAGCAGCAAATCTGAGCCTGAAGCTTTCTTT.